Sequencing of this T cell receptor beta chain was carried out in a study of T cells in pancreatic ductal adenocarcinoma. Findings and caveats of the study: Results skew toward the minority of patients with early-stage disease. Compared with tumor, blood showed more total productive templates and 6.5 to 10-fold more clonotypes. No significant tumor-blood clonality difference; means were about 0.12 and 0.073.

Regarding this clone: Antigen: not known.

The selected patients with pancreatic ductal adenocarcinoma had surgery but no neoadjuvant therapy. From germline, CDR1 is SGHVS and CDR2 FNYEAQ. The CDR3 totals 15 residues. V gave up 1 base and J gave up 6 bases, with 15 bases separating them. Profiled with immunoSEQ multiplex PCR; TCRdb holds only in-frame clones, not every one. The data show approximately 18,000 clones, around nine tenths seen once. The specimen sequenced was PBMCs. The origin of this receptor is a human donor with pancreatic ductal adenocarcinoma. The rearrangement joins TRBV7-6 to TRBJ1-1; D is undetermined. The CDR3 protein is CASSLGGGSGSEAFF. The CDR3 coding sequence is TGTGCCAGCAGCTTAGGGGGAGGGAGCGGGTCTGAAGCTTTCTTT. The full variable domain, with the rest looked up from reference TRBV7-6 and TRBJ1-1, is GAGVSQSPRYKVTKRGQDVALRCDPISGHVSLYWYRQALGQGPEFLTYFNYEAQQDKSGLPNDRFSAERPEGSISTLTIQRTEQRDSAMYRCASSLGGGSGSEAFFGQGTRLTVV.